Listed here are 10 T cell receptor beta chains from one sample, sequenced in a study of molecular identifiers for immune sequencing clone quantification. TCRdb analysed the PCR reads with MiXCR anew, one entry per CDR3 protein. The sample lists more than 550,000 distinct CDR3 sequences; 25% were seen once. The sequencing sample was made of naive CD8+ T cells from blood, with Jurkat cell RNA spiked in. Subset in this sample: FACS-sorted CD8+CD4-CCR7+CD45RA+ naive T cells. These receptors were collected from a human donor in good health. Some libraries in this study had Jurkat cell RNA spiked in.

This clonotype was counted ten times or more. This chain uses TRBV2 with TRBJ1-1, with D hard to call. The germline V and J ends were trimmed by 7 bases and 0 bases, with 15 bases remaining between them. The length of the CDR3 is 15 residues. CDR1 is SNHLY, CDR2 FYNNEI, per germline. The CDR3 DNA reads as TGTGCCAGCAACAACCCGACGGAGATGAACACTGAAGCTTTCTTT. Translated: CASNNPTEMNTEAFF.

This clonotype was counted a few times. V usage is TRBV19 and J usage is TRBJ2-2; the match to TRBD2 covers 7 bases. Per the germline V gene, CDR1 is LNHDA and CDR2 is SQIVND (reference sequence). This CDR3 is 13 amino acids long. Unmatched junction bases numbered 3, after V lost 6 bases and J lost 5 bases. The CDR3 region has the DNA TGTGCCAGTAGACGTAGCGGGACCGGGGAGCTGTTTTTT. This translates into CASRRSGTGELFF.

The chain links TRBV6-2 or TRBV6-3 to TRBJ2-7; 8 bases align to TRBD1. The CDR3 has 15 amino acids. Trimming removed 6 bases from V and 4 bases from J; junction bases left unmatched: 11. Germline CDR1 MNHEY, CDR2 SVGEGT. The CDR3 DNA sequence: TGTGCCAGCAGCTCCCTGACGCAGGGGGCTTACGAGCAGTACTTC. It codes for CASSSLTQGAYEQYF.

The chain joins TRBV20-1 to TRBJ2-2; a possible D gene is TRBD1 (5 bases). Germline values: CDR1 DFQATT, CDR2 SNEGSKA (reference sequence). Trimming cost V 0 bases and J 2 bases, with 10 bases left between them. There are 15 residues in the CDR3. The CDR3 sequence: CSARDTGPNTGELFF. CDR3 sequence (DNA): TGCAGTGCTAGAGATACAGGACCTAACACCGGGGAGCTGTTTTTT.

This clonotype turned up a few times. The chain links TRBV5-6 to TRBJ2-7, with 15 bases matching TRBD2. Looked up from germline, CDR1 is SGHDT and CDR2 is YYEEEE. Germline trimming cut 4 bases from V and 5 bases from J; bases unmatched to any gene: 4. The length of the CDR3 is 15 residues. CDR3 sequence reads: CASSHGTSGRNEQYF. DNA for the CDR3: TGTGCCAGCAGCCATGGGACTAGCGGGAGGAACGAGCAGTACTTC.

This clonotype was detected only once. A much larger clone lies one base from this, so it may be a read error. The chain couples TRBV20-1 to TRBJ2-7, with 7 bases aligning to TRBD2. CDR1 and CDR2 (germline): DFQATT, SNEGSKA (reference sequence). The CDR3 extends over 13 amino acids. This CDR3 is CSARRRGYYERYF. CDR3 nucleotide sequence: TGCAGTGCCAGAAGGCGGGGGTACTACGAGCGGTACTTC.

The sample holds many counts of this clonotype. The CDR3 loop is CASSSEGRAPYEQYF. CDR3 bases: TGTGCCAGCAGCTCCGAGGGGAGGGCCCCCTACGAGCAGTACTTC. The chain carries TRBV28 and TRBJ2-7; 7 positions match TRBD2. Unmatched junction bases numbered 10, after V lost 6 bases and J lost 2 bases. CDR1 is MDHEN, CDR2 SYDVKM, per germline. The CDR3 extends over 15 amino acids.

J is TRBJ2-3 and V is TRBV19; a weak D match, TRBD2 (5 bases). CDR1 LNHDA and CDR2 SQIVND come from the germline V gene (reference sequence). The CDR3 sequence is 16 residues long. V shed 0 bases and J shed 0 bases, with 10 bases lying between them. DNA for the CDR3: TGTGCCAGTAGTATAGATGGGCTAGCTAGCACAGATACGCAGTATTTT. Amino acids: CASSIDGLASTDTQYF.

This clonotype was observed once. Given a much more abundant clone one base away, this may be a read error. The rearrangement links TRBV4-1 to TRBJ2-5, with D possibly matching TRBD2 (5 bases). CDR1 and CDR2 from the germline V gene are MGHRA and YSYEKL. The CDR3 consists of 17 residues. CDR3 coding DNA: TGCGCCAGCAGCCAAGATTTCGGTACTAGTGTACAAGAGCCCCAGTACTTC. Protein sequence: CASSQDFGTSVQEPQYF.

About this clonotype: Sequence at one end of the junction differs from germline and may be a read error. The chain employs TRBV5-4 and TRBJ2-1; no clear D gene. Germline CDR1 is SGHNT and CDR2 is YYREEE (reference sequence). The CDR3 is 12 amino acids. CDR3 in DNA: TGTGCCAGCAGCGCCGTTTCCAATGAGCGGTTCTTC. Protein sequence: CASSAVSNERFF.